This T cell receptor beta chain emerged from a study of graft-versus-host responses after intestinal transplantation listed by TCRdb under 2021. For the study in its entirety: Multivisceral, liver-intestinal, or isolated intestinal transplants were received by the recipients. All recipients received anti-thymocyte globulin induction followed by maintenance tacrolimus and steroids for around three years. After intestinal transplantation, graft-versus-host and host-versus-graft alloreactive T cell clones in the graft, circulation and bone marrow were tracked using bulk TCR-beta CDR3 sequencing. To identify alloreactive clones, pre-transplant mixed lymphocyte reaction products were sequenced and compared with unstimulated pre-transplant donor and recipient T cells. A cohort of around 25 intestinal transplant recipients, including one retransplant, was enrolled, and a few patients lacking pretransplant specimens were excluded. A peak of at least 4% donor T cells among recipient peripheral blood mononuclear cells was the definition used for donor T cell macrochimerism. Samples from a few later patients were sequenced in-house on an Illumina MiSeq with MiXCR processing rather than by the commercial service. Summary of the overall study and its limitations: Peak levels of circulating GvH clones were associated with declines in HvG clones early after transplant. GvH clones were detected in recipient bone marrow, and some appeared earlier in ileal mucosa or blood, consistent with an intestinal mucosal origin. Conclusions were limited by the relatively low number and heterogeneity of intestinal transplant patients. High GvH to HvG T cell clonal ratios were observed in the allografts of patients with donor T cell macrochimerism.

The germline V gene gives CDR1 as SNHLY and CDR2 as FYNNEI. The CDR3 spans 15 residues, from the cysteine through the phenylalanine. Only the CDR3 DNA is retained, 45 bases long and in frame from the first base. For this clone: It has no known antigen specificity. No base quality information exists; no much larger clone differs at one position.

Receptor amplification or capture employed the immunoSEQ multiplex PCR assay. In most patients, genomic DNA was isolated using the Qiagen DNeasy Blood and Tissue Kit and sent frozen to Adaptive Biotechnologies for TCR sequencing. For most patients, genomic DNA was subjected to high-throughput TCR-beta CDR3 sequencing by Adaptive Biotechnologies. In the authors' own workflow: TCR sequencing data were retrieved from Adaptive's ImmunoSEQ software for about 17 patients, whereas a few other patients were processed with MiXCR and VDJtools. To correct CD4 versus CD8 sorting errors, sequences present in both subsets at a frequency ratio below 5:1 were removed. CDR3 nucleotide sequences shared by donor and recipient were removed because the origin of these sequences could not be assigned. At least 2-fold expansion over unstimulated cells and a minimum CFSE-low frequency of 0.002% (template counts) or 0.001% (read counts) were required for clones to be classified as alloreactive. Mappable clones were those detected in sequenced pre-transplant spleen, lymph node, or MLR CFSE-low populations of the donor or recipient. The cumulative frequency of alloreactive clones was calculated as a percentage of all sequences, weighted by copy number. Entries here come from immuneACCESS through TCRdb and include only in-frame sequences with V and J called. Some clones fail to appear in such tables; in the studies checked, an unresolved V gene covers under half of the shortfall, and the cause of the remainder is unknown. V, J and clone size derive from that table, while D and trimming were established from the DNA sequence. Within this sample are tens of thousands of clones, with roughly 90% of them counted one time only. The leading ten clones occupy 0.4% to 0.5% of the sample.

This specimen's time point label, per the study, means: cells obtained before transplantation from donor or recipient. CD3+CD4+ and CD3+CD8+ populations were FACS-sorted from unstimulated pre-transplant donor and recipient cells taken from spleen or lymph nodes. This sequence was found in a human donor who received an intestinal transplant. The chain was built from TRBV2 and TRBJ2-5; TRBD1 agrees with 7 junctional bases. The J call may be faulty, since TRBJ2-7 better matches the DNA end. Sequencing was performed on unstimulated CD8+ T cells sorted from spleen or lymph node cells, taken before intestinal transplant. The CDR3 region: CASSRQGEFSYEQYF. The sequence in DNA is TGTGCCAGCAGTCGACAGGGAGAGTTTTCCTACGAGCAGTACTTC.